One sample yielded the 13 T cell receptor beta chains listed below, sequenced in a study of OX40 agonist ivuxolimab in advanced cancers. Method: immunoSEQ multiplex PCR; TCRdb's copy keeps in-frame clones and lacks some. The table records 80,000 or so clones, roughly 84% of them present only once. The source material was CD4+ or CD8+ T cells sorted from blood, sampled in a trial of the OX40 agonist ivuxolimab. These receptors were taken from an adult with an advanced solid tumor such as melanoma, head and neck, liver or kidney cancer.

V is TRBV5-3 and J is TRBJ1-4; the D gene is possibly TRBD1 (5 bases). TRBV5-3 falls under the ORF class, with uncertain function. The CDR3 spans 16 residues. V was clipped by 4 bases and J by 2 bases, with 15 bases between them. The CDR3 loop reads CARSPGRGNTNEKLFF. DNA for the CDR3: TGTGCCAGAAGCCCGGGACGCGGGAACACTAATGAAAAACTGTTTTTT.

This clone was seen more than once but under ten times. This chain uses TRBV13 with TRBJ2-2; D possibly uses TRBD1 or TRBD2 (5 bases each). Trimming removed 0 bases at V and 14 bases at J, with 10 bases between. The CDR3 is 12 amino acids. CDR1 and CDR2 from the germline V gene are PRHDT and FYEKMQ (reference sequence). Here the CDR3 reads CASSLGRDLLFF. The CDR3 nucleotides read TGTGCCAGCAGCTTAGGCCGGGACCTACTGTTTTTT.

The chain carries TRBV5-1 and TRBJ2-2; D gene ambiguous. Per the germline V gene, CDR1 is SGHRS and CDR2 is YFSETQ. V was shortened by 6 bases and J by 0 bases, with 9 bases between the two germline ends. The CDR3 has 14 amino acids. The CDR3 sequence is CASKSTANTGELFF. Here the CDR3 DNA reads TGCGCCAGCAAATCGACCGCGAACACCGGGGAGCTGTTTTTT.

The genes are TRBV28 and TRBJ2-5, with no clear D. The V end was cut by 5 bases, the J end by 3 bases, with 13 bases between. CDR1 is MDHEN and CDR2 is SYDVKM in the germline V gene. This CDR3 is 14 amino acids long. The CDR3 region is CASSLPNMEETQYF. CDR3 sequence (DNA): TGTGCCAGCAGTCTACCAAACATGGAAGAGACCCAGTACTTC.

This clone has just a few counts. The rearrangement links TRBV29-1 to TRBJ2-3; D uncertain. Germline CDR1 reads SQVTM; CDR2 reads ANQGSEA. The length of the CDR3 is 11 residues. V gave up 4 bases and J gave up 10 bases, with 12 bases separating them. As DNA, the CDR3 is TGCAGCGTTGGGATAGGAAGTGCGCAGTATTTT. Residues: CSVGIGSAQYF.

V gene TRBV2 combines with J gene TRBJ2-1; maybe TRBD2 (6 bases). CDR3 length: 16 amino acids. Germline values: CDR1 SNHLY, CDR2 FYNNEI. The ends were cut back, 6 bases at V and 7 bases at J, with 22 bases in the middle. CDR3 DNA: TGTGCCAGCAGCCAAGAAGGGCCGGGAGATGAGAATGAGCAGTTCTTC. Its protein product is CASSQEGPGDENEQFF.

The rearrangement links TRBV6-5 to TRBJ2-3; D not certain. This CDR3 is built from 12 residues. Trimming shortened V by 5 bases and J by 10 bases, and 13 bases separated the two germline ends. Germline V gene data show CDR1 as MNHEY and CDR2 as SVGAGI. The DNA of the CDR3 is TGTGCCAGCAGTGAAAGGCCCGGGTCGCAGTATTTT. Its protein is CASSERPGSQYF.

The chain recombines TRBV18 with TRBJ1-1; a possible D gene is TRBD1 (5 bases). The CDR3 loop spans 16 amino acids. Germline CDR1 KGHSH, CDR2 LQKENI. Trimming cost V 6 bases and J 6 bases, with 23 bases left between them. This CDR3 is CASSLQTDRRWSEAFF. The CDR3 nucleotides read TGTGCCAGCTCGCTCCAAACTGACAGAAGGTGGTCTGAAGCTTTCTTT.

This clone was seen once. The V call is TRBV15, the J call TRBJ1-1, with D unclear. The CDR3 runs to 15 residues. Germline-derived CDR1 and CDR2 are LNHNV and YYDKDF (reference sequence). Trimming took off 0 bases at V and 0 bases at J, with 8 bases between the two ends. CDR3 coding DNA: TGTGCCACCAGCAGAGATTTCCGATTGAACACTGAAGCTTTCTTT. Amino acids: CATSRDFRLNTEAFF.

V gene TRBV5-5 combines with J gene TRBJ1-1; the D gene is possibly TRBD1 (6 bases). V was cut by 5 bases and J by 2 bases, with 13 bases left in between. The CDR3 contains 14 residues. The V gene's germline CDR1 is SGHKS and CDR2 YYEKEE (reference sequence). CDR3 region: CASSRGQSNTEAFF. Here the CDR3 DNA reads TGTGCCAGCAGTAGAGGACAGTCAAACACTGAAGCTTTCTTT. Full variable domain (remainder filled in from reference TRBV5-5 and TRBJ1-1): DAGVTQSPTHLIKTRGQQVTLRCSPISGHKSVSWYQQVLGQGPQFIFQYYEKEERGRGNFPDRFSARQFPNYSSELNVNALLLGDSALYLCASSRGQSNTEAFFGQGTRLTVV.

This rearrangement joins TRBV9 to TRBJ1-6; 12 bases match TRBD1. Per the germline V gene, CDR1 is SGDLS and CDR2 is YYNGEE. This CDR3 is built from 19 residues. The V and J ends lost 0 bases and 1 base, in that order; junction bases with no gene match: 5. The CDR3 DNA sequence: TGTGCCAGCAGCGTAGAGGGACAGGGGGCAAATTCCTATAATTCACCCCTCCACTTT. It yields the protein CASSVEGQGANSYNSPLHF.

V is TRBV6-1 and J is TRBJ1-5, with D tentatively TRBD1 (5 bases). V was trimmed by 4 bases and J by 3 bases, leaving 10 bases between them. The CDR3 is made up of 14 amino acids. CDR1 MNHNS and CDR2 SASEGT come from the germline V gene. The CDR3 sequence: CASSAGTANQPQHF. CDR3 DNA: TGTGCCAGCAGTGCCGGGACTGCCAATCAGCCCCAGCATTTT.

The gene calls are TRBV5-1 and TRBJ2-2, with 8 bases that match TRBD1. Germline V CDR1 and CDR2: SGHRS, YFSETQ. CDR3 length: 16 residues. J was trimmed by 1 base and V by 4 bases; bases with no gene match: 6. CDR3 sequence reads: CASSLQGGRNTGELFF. The CDR3 DNA reads as TGCGCCAGCAGCCTACAGGGGGGTAGGAACACCGGGGAGCTGTTTTTT.